A selection of T cell receptor beta chains follows, all from one sample in a study of regulatory T cells in long-lasting Graves disease. TCRdb redid the calling of the multiplex PCR reads with MiXCR, one entry per CDR3 protein. Here the sample spans about 560,000 distinct CDR3 sequences, around 15% being singletons. This same sample was also taken into another study, of T cells in Graves' hyperthyroidism and ophthalmopathy.

The sample in question was peripheral blood mononuclear cells (PBMCs), obtained at new diagnosis, from a patient treated with antithyroid drugs. The receptors originated from a man younger than 30 with Graves disease. Each CDR3 is given with its conserved first and last residue. D genes are given only for firm matches. Size tells how often a clone was seen (once, few, many) or the class of an expanded clone, and some rows leave it out.

TRBD1	TRBV10-3	TRBJ2-2	few	TGTGCCATCACCCGGACAGGGGCGAACACCGGGGAGCTGTTTTTT	CAITRTGANTGELFF
NA	TRBV12-3/TRBV12-4	TRBJ2-7	NA	TGTGCCAGCACGGACGCCTACGAGCAGTACTTC	CASTDAYEQYF
TRBD1	TRBV5-1	TRBJ2-5	few	TGCGCCAGCAGCACGGGACAGGGATGGGAGACCCAGTACTTC	CASSTGQGWETQYF
NA	TRBV11-3	TRBJ2-5	few	TGTGCCAGCAGCTTAGATGGTCGAAGGGGAGAGACCCAGTACTTC	CASSLDGRRGETQYF
TRBD2	TRBV27	TRBJ2-5	once	TGTGCCAGCACCCCGGGGAGGGCCGGAGCGACCCAGTACTTC	CASTPGRAGATQYF
NA	TRBV12-3/TRBV12-4	TRBJ1-2	few	TGTGCCAGCACTCCCGGGGGGGGGGATGGCTACACCTTC	CASTPGGGDGYTF
NA	TRBV7-2	TRBJ1-1	many	TGTGCCAGCAGCTCGGGACACCCTGAAGCTTTCTTT	CASSSGHPEAFF
NA	TRBV27	TRBJ1-6	NA	TGTGCCAGCAGTTTGAACATTCATAATTCACCCCTCCACTTT	CASSLNIHNSPLHF
TRBD2	TRBV7-3	TRBJ2-1	many	TGTGCCAGCAGCCCGACACTAGCGGGCTACAATGAGCAGTTCTTC	CASSPTLAGYNEQFF
TRBD2	TRBV5-4	TRBJ2-3	many	TGTGCCAGCAGCCCGAGGACTAGCGGGAGTGATACGCAGTATTTT	CASSPRTSGSDTQYF
TRBD1	TRBV11-2	TRBJ1-1	many	TGTGCCAGCAGCTTCAGGGGGGAGATGAACACTGAAGCTTTCTTT	CASSFRGEMNTEAFF
NA	TRBV28	TRBJ1-1	many	TGTGCCAGCAGTTTTTACAATTTGAACACTGAAGCTTTCTTT	CASSFYNLNTEAFF
TRBD2	TRBV12-3/TRBV12-4	TRBJ2-3	NA	TGTGCCAGCAGGGAACTAGCGGGAGGGCTCGGGGATACGCAGTATTTT	CASRELAGGLGDTQYF
TRBD2	TRBV20-1	TRBJ2-1	NA	TGCAGTGCTATTTCCGATAGCGGGATCCGTGGTTCCTACAATGAGCAGTTCTTC	CSAISDSGIRGSYNEQFF
NA	TRBV12-3/TRBV12-4	TRBJ2-7	many	TGTGCCAGCAGTCCTAGCCGTAGGGTCGAGCAGTACTTC	CASSPSRRVEQYF
NA	TRBV14	TRBJ2-7	NA	TGTGCCAGCAGCCAAGATTTTGGACGCCGCTCCTACGAGCAGTACTTC	CASSQDFGRRSYEQYF
TRBD2	TRBV7-8	TRBJ2-1	many	TGTGCCAGCAGCTTGGGACTAGCGGGAGACTCCTACAATGAGCAGTTCTTC	CASSLGLAGDSYNEQFF
TRBD1	TRBV5-1	TRBJ1-1	many	TGCGCCAGCAGCCTACCGGGGACAGGGGGGATGAACACTGAAGCTTTCTTT	CASSLPGTGGMNTEAFF
NA	TRBV9	TRBJ2-7	NA	TGTGCCAGCAGCGTCCGACGGCAAGCTAGCACCTACGAGCAGTACTTC	CASSVRRQASTYEQYF
TRBD2	TRBV20-1	TRBJ2-5	many	TGCAGTGCTAGAGTAGGGAGGGCTAGCGTTGAGACCCAGTACTTC	CSARVGRASVETQYF
NA	TRBV11-2	TRBJ2-5	NA	TGTGCCAGCAGCTGGACCGGGGGCGAGACCCAGTACTTC	CASSWTGGETQYF
TRBD1	TRBV5-1	TRBJ2-5	NA	TGCGCCAGCAGCTCACAAGGGGGCCGTGGGATAGAGACCCAGTACTTC	CASSSQGGRGIETQYF
NA	TRBV2	TRBJ1-1	many	TGTGCCAGCAGTGAGGGACATCGAAACACTGAAGCTTTCTTT	CASSEGHRNTEAFF
TRBD2	TRBV28	TRBJ2-3	NA	TGTGCCAGCAGTTGGGGGTGGCGGGGGGACTTCACAGATACGCAGTATTTT	CASSWGWRGDFTDTQYF
NA	TRBV3-1	TRBJ1-1	many	TGTGCCAGCAGCCAAGCGGACTCGAACACTGAAGCTTTCTTT	CASSQADSNTEAFF
NA	TRBV30	TRBJ1-4	few	TGTGCCTGTCCGACGGACAGACTGAATGAAAAACTGTTTTTT	CACPTDRLNEKLFF
TRBD1	TRBV29-1	TRBJ1-1	few	TGCAGCGTTGAAGTAGGAGACAGGGAGGGCACTGAAGCTTTCTTT	CSVEVGDREGTEAFF
NA	TRBV10-3	TRBJ1-2	few	TGTGCCACCGTCAGGGAAGCGGTCTATGGCTACACCTTC	CATVREAVYGYTF
TRBD2	TRBV3-1	TRBJ2-1	NA	TGTGCCAGCAGCCAAAACCGACTAGCGGTCAATGAGCAGTTCTTC	CASSQNRLAVNEQFF